Listed below are T cell receptor beta chains from one sample, sequenced in a study of shared clonotypes between healthy human individuals. The protocol was immunoSEQ multiplex PCR, while the TCRdb copy is restricted to in-frame clones and leaves out a portion. Here the sample spans approximately 2,000,000 clones, roughly 93% being singletons. The specimen sequenced was naive CD8+ T cells from PBMCs. The receptors were sampled from a man between 18 and 29 years old in good health. Some clones in this sample may be carry-over from other donors' samples. Both conserved end residues are part of each CDR3. D genes are given only for firm matches. Clone size is stated in some rows and not others, as once, few, many or a class when expanded.

clone_size: -; j_call: TRBJ2-1; d_call: TRBD2; v_call: TRBV28; cdr3_aa: CASSFLRENVNNEQFF; cdr3_nt: TGTGCCAGCAGTTTTTTGCGGGAGAACGTAAACAATGAGCAGTTCTTC
clone_size: -; j_call: TRBJ2-7; d_call: -; v_call: TRBV28; cdr3_aa: CASSSGGPEQYF; cdr3_nt: TGTGCCAGCAGTTCGGGTGGGCCAGAGCAGTACTTC
clone_size: -; j_call: TRBJ1-4; d_call: -; v_call: TRBV19; cdr3_aa: CASSIAAGATNEKLFF; cdr3_nt: TGTGCCAGTAGTATAGCGGCGGGGGCAACTAATGAAAAACTGTTTTTT
clone_size: once; j_call: TRBJ2-7; d_call: TRBD1; v_call: TRBV5-4; cdr3_aa: CASSFDRVQYF; cdr3_nt: TGTGCCAGCAGCTTCGACAGGGTTCAGTACTTC
clone_size: -; j_call: TRBJ2-7; d_call: TRBD1; v_call: TRBV7-8; cdr3_aa: CASSTDRSYEQYF; cdr3_nt: TGTGCCAGCAGTACGGACAGGTCCTACGAGCAGTACTTC
clone_size: -; j_call: TRBJ2-1; d_call: TRBD2; v_call: TRBV7-8; cdr3_aa: CASSLATSGTYNEQFF; cdr3_nt: TGTGCCAGCAGCTTAGCCACTAGCGGGACTTACAATGAGCAGTTCTTC
clone_size: -; j_call: TRBJ1-4; d_call: TRBD1; v_call: TRBV5-8; cdr3_aa: CASSHDRELEKLFF; cdr3_nt: TGTGCCAGCAGCCACGACAGGGAACTTGAAAAACTGTTTTTT
clone_size: -; j_call: TRBJ2-7; d_call: TRBD1; v_call: TRBV27; cdr3_aa: CASSPSPSRTGGFHEQYF; cdr3_nt: TGTGCCAGCAGTCCCTCTCCCTCCCGGACAGGGGGCTTCCACGAGCAGTACTTC
clone_size: -; j_call: TRBJ1-5; d_call: TRBD1; v_call: TRBV5-5; cdr3_aa: CASSSADRGIQPQHF; cdr3_nt: TGTGCCAGCAGTTCCGCGGACAGGGGGATTCAGCCCCAGCATTTT
clone_size: -; j_call: TRBJ2-7; d_call: TRBD2; v_call: TRBV7-3; cdr3_aa: CASSLTGGGSYEQYF; cdr3_nt: TGTGCCAGCAGCTTAACGGGCGGGGGCTCCTACGAGCAGTACTTC
clone_size: -; j_call: TRBJ2-7; d_call: -; v_call: TRBV6-5; cdr3_aa: CASSYSSGSPQYF; cdr3_nt: TGTGCCAGCAGTTACTCGTCCGGTTCTCCTCAGTACTTC
clone_size: -; j_call: TRBJ2-1; d_call: TRBD2; v_call: TRBV27; cdr3_aa: CASIPRASGGINYNEQFF; cdr3_nt: TGTGCCAGCATCCCTCGGGCTAGCGGGGGGATTAACTACAATGAGCAGTTCTTC
clone_size: -; j_call: TRBJ2-1; d_call: -; v_call: TRBV27; cdr3_aa: CASSSRWTGANEQFF; cdr3_nt: TGTGCCAGCAGTTCACGGTGGACCGGCGCGAATGAGCAGTTCTTC
clone_size: -; j_call: TRBJ2-1; d_call: -; v_call: TRBV18; cdr3_aa: CASSPPSFEEQFF; cdr3_nt: TGTGCCAGCTCACCACCGTCCTTTGAAGAGCAGTTCTTC
clone_size: -; j_call: TRBJ2-7; d_call: -; v_call: TRBV21-1; cdr3_aa: CASSKRLEPTTGQYF; cdr3_nt: TGTGCCAGCAGCAAAAGGTTGGAACCTACGACTGGGCAGTACTTC